This entry concerns a single T cell receptor (beta chain). The entry originates in a study of OX40 agonist ivuxolimab in advanced cancers. Some clones are missing from TCRdb's copy, which holds only in-frame ones; the method was immunoSEQ multiplex PCR. In the table there are about 89,000 clones, around nine tenths of which are singletons. This receptor was taken from an adult with an advanced solid tumor such as melanoma, head and neck, liver or kidney cancer. The sequencing used CD4+ or CD8+ T cells sorted from blood, collected in a trial of the OX40 agonist ivuxolimab.

CDR3 residues: CASTVYNEQFF. Here the CDR3 DNA reads TGTGCCAGCACCGTCTACAATGAGCAGTTCTTC. V and J are TRBV6-1 and TRBJ2-1; D remains ambiguous. Germline V CDR1 and CDR2: MNHNS, SASEGT. V dropped 7 bases and J dropped 3 bases, with 4 bases sitting between them. CDR3 size: 11 residues.